Below, 19 T cell receptor beta chains from the same sample are listed, as sequenced in a study of response to subunit inactivated influenza vaccine. TCRdb reprocessed the RT-PCR reads via MiXCR and lists one record per CDR3 protein. The sample records approximately 530,000 distinct CDR3 sequences, about 8% being singletons. The sample in question was PBMCs from blood, obtained around 25 months after vaccination. These receptors came from a man aged 50-75 years who received an inactivated influenza vaccine.

The chain combines TRBV18 with TRBJ2-7; TRBD2 matches at 11 bases. With 5 bases clipped from V and 2 bases from J, the junction kept 8 bases outside the gene matches. CDR3 size: 16 residues. In germline, CDR1 is KGHSH, CDR2 LQKENI. The CDR3 loop is CASSFGLAGNTYEQYF. CDR3 bases: TGTGCCAGCTCATTTGGACTAGCGGGCAACACCTACGAGCAGTACTTC.

This clonotype occurred a few times. The V gene is TRBV20-1, the J gene TRBJ1-5; D uncertain. The V gene lost 0 bases and the J gene lost 6 bases, with 6 bases spanning the gap. Germline lookup yields CDR1 DFQATT and CDR2 SNEGSKA (reference sequence). The CDR3 is 12 amino acids. The DNA of the CDR3 is TGCAGTGCTAGAGATCAAGGTCAGCCCCAGCATTTT. It is translated as CSARDQGQPQHF.

This rearrangement joins TRBV5-6 to TRBJ1-2; a weak D match, TRBD1 (6 bases). With 1 base removed from V and 14 bases from J, the gap between germline ends came to 21 bases. The CDR3 consists of 14 residues. Germline loops: CDR1 SGHDT, CDR2 YYEEEE. The CDR3, as DNA: TGTGCCAGCAGCTTGAGGGCAGGGGTTCCTACTGGGACCTTC. Translating gives CASSLRAGVPTGTF.

This clonotype showed up many times. The chain couples TRBV29-1 to TRBJ2-1; the D gene is possibly TRBD2 (6 bases). The ends were cut back, 7 bases at V and 7 bases at J, with 14 bases in the middle. CDR1 is SQVTM, CDR2 ANQGSEA, per germline. The CDR3 is 12 amino acids. The CDR3 DNA reads as TGCAGCGCGACCCAGCGGGTGAATGAGCAGTTCTTC. Its translation: CSATQRVNEQFF.

The CDR3 DNA follows: TGTGCCAGCAGCGCCGAGTGGAGGATCGGGGAGCTGTTTTTT. Translated, it gives CASSAEWRIGELFF. The chain combines TRBV2 with TRBJ2-2; the D gene is possibly TRBD2 (5 bases). Germline V gene sequence: CDR1 SNHLY, CDR2 FYNNEI. Trimming left V 6 bases short and J 7 bases short, with 15 bases between. The CDR3 length is 14 residues.

This clonotype was recorded many times. The chain combines TRBV2 with TRBJ2-1, with D perhaps TRBD1 (5 bases). This CDR3 is built from 16 residues. Germline lookup yields CDR1 SNHLY and CDR2 FYNNEI. Trimming removed 4 bases at V and 2 bases at J, with 15 bases between. CDR3 protein: CASSGLLGAAYNEQFF. The CDR3 nucleotides read TGTGCCAGCAGTGGGTTACTTGGGGCGGCCTACAATGAGCAGTTCTTC. The full variable domain, rest sourced from reference TRBV2 and TRBJ2-1, is EPEVTQTPSHQVTQMGQEVILRCVPISNHLYFYWYRQILGQKVEFLVSFYNNEISEKSEIFDDQFSVERPDGSNFTLKIRSTKLEDSAMYFCASSGLLGAAYNEQFFGPGTRLTVL.

This clonotype has at least ten counts. The chain uses TRBV12-3 or TRBV12-4 and TRBJ2-5; no clear D. This CDR3 region has 13 residues. Trimming cost V 2 bases and J 2 bases, with 6 bases left between them. The chain's CDR3 is CASSLRAQETQYF. The CDR3 DNA sequence: TGTGCCAGCAGTTTAAGGGCACAAGAGACCCAGTACTTC.

The sample holds a few counts of this clonotype. The chain uses TRBV5-1 and TRBJ2-3, with D possibly being TRBD2 (6 bases). V was cut by 0 bases and J by 2 bases, with 10 bases left in between. The CDR3 runs 15 residues. The germline V gene encodes CDR1 SGHRS and CDR2 YFSETQ. This CDR3 is CASSLGGKTTDTQYF. CDR3 coding DNA: TGCGCCAGCAGCTTGGGCGGGAAGACCACAGATACGCAGTATTTT.

The V and J genes are TRBV5-5 and TRBJ2-5; D is possibly TRBD1 (7 bases). V dropped 6 bases and J dropped 4 bases, with 13 bases sitting between them. CDR3 length: 13 residues. Per germline, CDR1 SGHKS and CDR2 YYEKEE (reference sequence). The CDR3 sequence is CASNRQGGETQYF. CDR3 in DNA: TGTGCCAGCAACAGACAGGGAGGAGAGACCCAGTACTTC.

The J gene is TRBJ2-7, the V gene TRBV27, with 9 bases fitting TRBD2. The germline V gene has CDR1 MNHEY and CDR2 SMNVEV (reference sequence). The CDR3 covers 17 residues. Losses at the gene ends were 4 bases for V and 6 bases for J; bases not matched to a gene: 16. In nucleotides, the CDR3 is TGTGCCAGCAGTTCGGGGCGGGAGGGCACTTGGAACTCCGAGCAGTACTTC. It translates to CASSSGREGTWNSEQYF.

This clonotype came up a few times. The V call is TRBV7-8, the J call TRBJ1-2, with D possibly being TRBD1 (5 bases). The V gene's germline CDR1 is SGHVS and CDR2 FQNEAQ. Trimming removed 5 bases from V and 1 base from J, with 14 bases in between. The CDR3 sequence is 15 residues long. The CDR3 nucleotides are TGTGCCAGCAGCGGGGGGGTAGGGGTTAACTATGGCTACACCTTC. It encodes CASSGGVGVNYGYTF.

This clonotype turned up a few times. This rearrangement joins TRBV18 to TRBJ2-2; no firm D call. This CDR3 is 13 amino acids long. Germline V lookup: CDR1 KGHSH, CDR2 LQKENI. V lost 6 bases, J lost 6 bases, and 11 bases lay in between. The CDR3 region has the DNA TGTGCCAGCTCCGACGTCATCGCCGGGGAGCTGTTTTTT. Its protein is CASSDVIAGELFF. Based on the CDR3 plus reference TRBV18 and TRBJ2-2, the full variable domain is NAGVMQNPRHLVRRRGQEARLRCSPMKGHSHVYWYRQLPEEGLKFMVYLQKENIIDESGMPKERFSAEFPKEGPSILRIQQVVRGDSAAYFCASSDVIAGELFFGEGSRLTVL.

There are a few counts of this clonotype. The chain recombines TRBV20-1 with TRBJ1-2; TRBD1 aligns across 9 bases. V gave up 5 bases and J gave up 7 bases; unmatched junction bases: 5. CDR3 length equals 12 residues. CDR1 is DFQATT and CDR2 is SNEGSKA in the germline V gene (reference sequence). CDR3 protein: CSAYRGRAGYTF. The CDR3 DNA reads as TGCAGTGCTTACAGGGGGCGGGCTGGCTACACCTTC.

Here the CDR3 reads CASRQADGDTQYF. CDR3 sequence (DNA): TGTGCCAGCAGGCAAGCAGACGGTGATACGCAGTATTTT. The rearrangement links TRBV12-3 or TRBV12-4 to TRBJ2-3; D not certain. The length of the CDR3 is 13 residues. V was clipped by 6 bases and J by 6 bases, with 13 bases between them.

The chain is built from TRBV29-1 and TRBJ2-1; TRBD2 agrees at 10 bases. Trimming at V came to 7 bases and at J to 8 bases, leaving 11 bases not matched to a gene. This CDR3 has 14 residues. Germline loops: CDR1 SQVTM, CDR2 ANQGSEA. The CDR3 DNA follows: TGCAGCGGCGACGGGACTAGCGTTTCGGATGAGCAGTTCTTC. It is translated as CSGDGTSVSDEQFF.

V and J are TRBV12-3 or TRBV12-4 and TRBJ2-7, with 7 bases identical to TRBD2. The CDR3 contains 14 residues. J gave up 0 bases and V 6 bases, and 5 bases lay outside the gene matches. The CDR3, as DNA: TGTGCCAGCAGAGTTTCGGGGGGCTCCTACGAGCAGTACTTC. Translation: CASRVSGGSYEQYF.

There are a few counts of this clonotype. This chain joins TRBV20-1 and TRBJ1-1; unclear D gene. Deletions cut 0 bases from V and 1 base from J, with 6 bases between. Germline CDR1 DFQATT, CDR2 SNEGSKA (reference sequence). The CDR3 is 13 residues long. In DNA, the CDR3 is TGCAGTGCTAGAGATCCCACGAACACTGAAGCTTTCTTT. Its translation is CSARDPTNTEAFF.

This clonotype was counted between two and nine times. This chain links TRBV18 with TRBJ1-1; 8 nucleotides align to TRBD1. This CDR3 has 14 residues. Germline lookup yields CDR1 KGHSH and CDR2 LQKENI. V was pared by 1 base and J by 4 bases, with 2 bases of the junction left unmatched. CDR3 sequence: CASSPRTGFTEAFF. CDR3 sequence (DNA): TGTGCCAGCTCACCACGGACAGGGTTCACTGAAGCTTTCTTT.

There are many counts of this clonotype. One end of the junction varies from germline; a read error may be responsible. The chain combines TRBV7-9 with TRBJ1-4; no definite D call. The CDR3 runs 12 residues. Per the germline V gene, CDR1 is SEHNR and CDR2 is FQNEAQ (reference sequence). CDR3 nucleotide sequence: TGTGCCAGCAGCTTATCGGGCGGCTGGCCCCAATTT. Protein product: CASSLSGGWPQF.